This T cell receptor beta chain was sequenced for a study of blood T cell repertoires in COVID-19. The ends were cut back, 2 bases at V and 0 bases at J, with 10 bases in the middle. Germline assignment: CDR1 MNHEY and CDR2 SVGAGI. This CDR3 has 16 residues. Sequenced by immunoSEQ multiplex PCR; TCRdb stores in-frame clones only, minus some. The sample comprises more than 300,000 clones, 88% of which are singletons, and 1.2% rests with the top ten. The sequenced sample was PBMCs or T cells enriched from blood (not recorded which). The sequence derives from a woman under 30 who had recovered from COVID-19. The genes are TRBV6-5 and TRBJ1-4; maybe TRBD1 (6 bases). The CDR3 reads CASSYRGGSTNEKLFF. Written as DNA, the CDR3 is TGTGCCAGCAGTTACAGGGGGGGCTCAACTAATGAAAAACTGTTTTTT.